One and the same sample provided the 10 T cell receptor beta chains below, sequenced in a study of Ad26.COV2.S vaccination and SARS-CoV-2 variants. As to treatment: around 19 received Ad26.COV2.S at low or high dose, single or two shots; about 5 received placebo; per-sample allocation not given. Day 63 following the first vaccine or placebo injection was when the samples were taken. The repertoire was sequenced with immunoSEQ multiplex PCR; TCRdb's copy has only in-frame clones and lacks some. The table shows about 350,000 clones, with 70% to 90% occurring only once. Sequencing was performed on peripheral blood, taken in a trial of Ad26.COV2.S vaccine versus placebo. The receptor set was obtained from a person aged 18 to 59 who received the Ad26.COV2.S COVID-19 vaccine or a placebo.

The chain carries TRBV19 and TRBJ2-1; TRBD1 aligns across 7 bases. CDR3 length equals 15 residues. With V trimmed by 3 bases and J by 7 bases, 9 bases remained unmatched. The germline CDR1 and CDR2 sequences are LNHDA and SQIVND (reference sequence). For the CDR3, the DNA is TGTGCCAGTAGTATTCCTAGGACAGGAGAGAATGAGCAGTTCTTC. Translated, it gives CASSIPRTGENEQFF.

The CDR3 DNA reads TGCGCCAGCAGGGCGACTCGATCAGATACGCAGTATTTT. Translation: CASRATRSDTQYF. The rearrangement links TRBV10-2 to TRBJ2-3; no clear D. The CDR3 covers 13 residues. Per the germline V gene, CDR1 is WSHSY and CDR2 is SAAADI. V lost 6 bases and J 4 bases, leaving 11 bases between the germline ends.

The DNA for the CDR3 is TGTGCCAGCAGCGTAGAAGGGGCCGGGACTAGCGGGATAAATGAGCAGTTCTTC. Translation: CASSVEGAGTSGINEQFF. The V gene is TRBV9, the J gene TRBJ2-1; TRBD2 agrees at 13 bases. Germline V gene data show CDR1 as SGDLS and CDR2 as YYNGEE. J was trimmed by 7 bases and V by 0 bases; bases with no gene match: 10. The CDR3 is 18 residues long.

This rearrangement joins TRBV25-1 to TRBJ2-7; a possible D gene is TRBD1 (7 bases). CDR1 MGHDK and CDR2 SYGVNS come from the germline V gene. The length of the CDR3 is 15 residues. Between the trimmed V and J ends, which lost 1 base and 1 base, there was a span of 11 bases. The CDR3 bases are TGTGCCAGCAGTGAATCAGGGGGGCAGTCCTACGAGCAGTACTTC. It is translated as CASSESGGQSYEQYF.

This chain links TRBV18 with TRBJ1-5; D not certain. Germline CDR1 is KGHSH and CDR2 is LQKENI. V was shortened by 3 bases and J by 7 bases, with 13 bases between the two germline ends. The CDR3 is 14 residues long. The CDR3 nucleotides are TGTGCCAGCTCACCCGGGCCTGGGGAACAGCCCCAGCATTTT. Translation: CASSPGPGEQPQHF.

This clone was detected only once. The chain is built from TRBV5-1 and TRBJ2-1, with D possibly TRBD2 on 6 matching bases. Germline CDR1 and CDR2: SGHRS and YFSETQ. This CDR3 spans 14 amino acids. V was trimmed by 4 bases and J by 5 bases, leaving 13 bases between them. The CDR3 DNA reads TGCGCCAGCAGCCGGTGGGGGGAGAACAATGAGCAGTTCTTC. Protein: CASSRWGENNEQFF.

This chain links TRBV18 with TRBJ2-2; 12 nucleotides line up with TRBD1. The J segment lost 7 bases and the V segment lost 4 bases, leaving 4 bases of the junction unmatched. CDR1 KGHSH and CDR2 LQKENI come from the germline V gene. There are 15 residues in the CDR3. CDR3 region: CASSRGTGGFGELFF. For the CDR3, the DNA is TGTGCCAGCTCACGCGGGACAGGGGGCTTCGGGGAGCTGTTTTTT.

This chain connects TRBV11-2 to TRBJ1-6; TRBD1 is a possible D gene (5 bases). The CDR3 runs 17 residues. Germline lookup yields CDR1 SGHAT and CDR2 FQNNGV. The V end lost 6 bases, the J end lost 0 bases, and 15 bases lay between the germline ends. The CDR3 protein is CASRRPGLSSYNSPLHF. CDR3 DNA sequence: TGTGCCAGCAGACGACCGGGACTGAGCTCCTATAATTCACCCCTCCACTTT.

The genes are TRBV5-1 and TRBJ2-3; 7 nucleotides align to TRBD2. V shed 1 base, J shed 0 bases, and the junction held 2 bases outside the gene matches. Germline V gene sequence: CDR1 SGHRS, CDR2 YFSETQ. The CDR3 is 15 amino acids. CDR3 DNA sequence: TGCGCCAGCAGCTTGCCCGGGGGGAGCACAGATACGCAGTATTTT. This sequence encodes CASSLPGGSTDTQYF.

V and J are TRBV7-2 and TRBJ2-1, with D maybe TRBD2 (5 bases). Trimming left V 7 bases short and J 15 bases short, with 16 bases between. The V gene's germline CDR1 is SGHTA and CDR2 FQGNSA. The CDR3 loop spans 11 amino acids. The CDR3 sequence is CASTPADSMFF. The CDR3 nucleotides are TGTGCCAGCACCCCAGCGGACTCCATGTTCTTC.